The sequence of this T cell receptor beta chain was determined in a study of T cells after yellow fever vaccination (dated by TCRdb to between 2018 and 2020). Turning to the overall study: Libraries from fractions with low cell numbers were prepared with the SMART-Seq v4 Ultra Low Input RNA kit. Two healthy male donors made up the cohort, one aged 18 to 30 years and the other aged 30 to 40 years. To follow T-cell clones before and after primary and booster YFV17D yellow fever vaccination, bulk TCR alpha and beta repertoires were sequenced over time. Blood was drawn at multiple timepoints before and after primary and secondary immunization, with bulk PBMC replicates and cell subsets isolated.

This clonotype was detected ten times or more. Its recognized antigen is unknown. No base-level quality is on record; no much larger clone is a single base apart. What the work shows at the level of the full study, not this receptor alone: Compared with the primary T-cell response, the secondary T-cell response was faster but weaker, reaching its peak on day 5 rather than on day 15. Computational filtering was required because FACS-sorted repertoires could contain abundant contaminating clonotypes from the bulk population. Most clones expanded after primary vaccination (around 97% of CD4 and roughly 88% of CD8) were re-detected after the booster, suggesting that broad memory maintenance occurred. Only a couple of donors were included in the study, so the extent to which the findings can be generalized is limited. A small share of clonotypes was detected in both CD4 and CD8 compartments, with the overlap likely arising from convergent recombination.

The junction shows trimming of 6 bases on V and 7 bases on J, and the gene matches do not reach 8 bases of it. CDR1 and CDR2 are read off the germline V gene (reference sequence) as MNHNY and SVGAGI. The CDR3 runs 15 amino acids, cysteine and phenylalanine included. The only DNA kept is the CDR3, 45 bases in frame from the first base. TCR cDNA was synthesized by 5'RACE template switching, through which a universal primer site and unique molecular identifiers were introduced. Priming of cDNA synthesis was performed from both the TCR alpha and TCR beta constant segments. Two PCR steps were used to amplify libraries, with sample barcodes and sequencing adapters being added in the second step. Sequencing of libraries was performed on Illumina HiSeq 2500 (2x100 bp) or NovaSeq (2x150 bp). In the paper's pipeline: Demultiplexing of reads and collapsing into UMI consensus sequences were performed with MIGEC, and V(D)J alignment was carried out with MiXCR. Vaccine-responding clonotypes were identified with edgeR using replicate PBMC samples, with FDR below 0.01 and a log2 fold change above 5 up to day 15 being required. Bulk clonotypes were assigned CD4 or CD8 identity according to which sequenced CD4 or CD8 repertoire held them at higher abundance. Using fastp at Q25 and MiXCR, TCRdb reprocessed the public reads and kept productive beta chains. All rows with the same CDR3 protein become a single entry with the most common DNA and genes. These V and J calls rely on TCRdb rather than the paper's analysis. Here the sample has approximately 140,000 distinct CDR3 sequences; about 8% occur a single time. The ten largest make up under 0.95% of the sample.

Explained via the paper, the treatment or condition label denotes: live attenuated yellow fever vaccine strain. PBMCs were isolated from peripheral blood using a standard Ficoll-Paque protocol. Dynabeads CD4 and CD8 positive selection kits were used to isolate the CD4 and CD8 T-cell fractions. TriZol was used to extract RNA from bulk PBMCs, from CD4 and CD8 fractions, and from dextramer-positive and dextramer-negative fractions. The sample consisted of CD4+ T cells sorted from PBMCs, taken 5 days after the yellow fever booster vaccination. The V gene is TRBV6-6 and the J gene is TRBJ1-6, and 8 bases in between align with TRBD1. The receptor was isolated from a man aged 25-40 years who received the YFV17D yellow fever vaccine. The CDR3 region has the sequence CASRARGRGNSPLHF. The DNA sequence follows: TGTGCCAGCAGGGCCAGGGGGCGGGGGAATTCACCCCTCCACTTT.